This T cell receptor beta chain appears in the sequencing data of a study of T cell responses to AZD1222 COVID-19 vaccine. Here immunoSEQ multiplex PCR was the method, and the copy in TCRdb shows in-frame clones only, minus some. The data hold 100,000 to 120,000 clones, with roughly 87% observed a single time. Germline V gene data show CDR1 as MDHEN and CDR2 as SYDVKM. CDR3 length equals 11 residues. Trimming pared 11 bases from V and 8 bases from J, leaving 15 bases between. To note about this clone: What it recognizes is unknown. Other nucleotide sequences in the sample specify the same CDR3.

Points from the study as a whole: Females made up more of the donors, who were largely white British, and clonal diversity may have come out too low.

The clonotype was recovered from an adult in good health. V usage is TRBV28 and J usage is TRBJ1-1; D call uncertain. This specimen was peripheral blood, taken on day 0 of AZD1222 vaccination. CDR3 residues: CASSSASEAFF. The CDR3, as DNA: TGTGCCTCCTCGAGCGCCAGCGAAGCTTTCTTT.